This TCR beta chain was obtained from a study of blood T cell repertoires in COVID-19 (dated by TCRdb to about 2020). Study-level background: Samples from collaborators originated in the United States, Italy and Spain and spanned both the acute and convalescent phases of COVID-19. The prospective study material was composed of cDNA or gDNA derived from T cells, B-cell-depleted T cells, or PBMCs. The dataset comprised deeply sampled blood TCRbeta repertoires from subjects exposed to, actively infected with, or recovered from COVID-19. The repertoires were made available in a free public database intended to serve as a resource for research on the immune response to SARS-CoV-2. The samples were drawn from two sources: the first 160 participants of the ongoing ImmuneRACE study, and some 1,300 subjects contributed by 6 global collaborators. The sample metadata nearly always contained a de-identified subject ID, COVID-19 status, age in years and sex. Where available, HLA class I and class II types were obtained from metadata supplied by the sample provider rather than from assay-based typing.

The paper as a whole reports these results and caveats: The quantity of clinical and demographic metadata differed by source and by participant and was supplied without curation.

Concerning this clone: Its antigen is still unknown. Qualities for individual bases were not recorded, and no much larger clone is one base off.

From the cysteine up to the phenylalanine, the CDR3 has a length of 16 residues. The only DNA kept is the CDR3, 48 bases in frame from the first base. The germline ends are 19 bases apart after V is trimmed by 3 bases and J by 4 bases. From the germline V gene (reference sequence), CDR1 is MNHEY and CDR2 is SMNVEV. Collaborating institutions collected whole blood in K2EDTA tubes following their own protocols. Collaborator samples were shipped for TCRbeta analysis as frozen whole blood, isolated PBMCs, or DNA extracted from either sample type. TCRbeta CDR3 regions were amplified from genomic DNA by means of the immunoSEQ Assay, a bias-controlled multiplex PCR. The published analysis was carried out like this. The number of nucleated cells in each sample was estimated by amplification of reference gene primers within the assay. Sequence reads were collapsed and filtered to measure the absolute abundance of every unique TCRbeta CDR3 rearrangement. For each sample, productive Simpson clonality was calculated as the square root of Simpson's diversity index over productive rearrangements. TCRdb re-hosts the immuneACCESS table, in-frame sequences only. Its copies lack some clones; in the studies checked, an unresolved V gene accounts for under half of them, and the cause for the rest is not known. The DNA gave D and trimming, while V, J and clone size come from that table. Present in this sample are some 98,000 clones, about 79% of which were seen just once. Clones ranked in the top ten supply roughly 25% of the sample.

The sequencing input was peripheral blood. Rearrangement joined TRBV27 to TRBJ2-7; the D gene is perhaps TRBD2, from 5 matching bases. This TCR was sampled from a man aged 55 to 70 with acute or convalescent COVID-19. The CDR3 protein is CASSFSSGGVGYEQYF. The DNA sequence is TGTGCCAGCAGTTTCAGCAGCGGCGGTGTGGGATACGAGCAGTACTTC.